This passage covers 22 T cell receptor beta chains from one sample sequenced in a study of blood T cell repertoires in COVID-19. Sequencing was performed with immunoSEQ multiplex PCR; in TCRdb, only in-frame clones are kept and a portion is missing. There are about 170,000 clones in the sample; roughly 88% occur only once, and around 1.2% lies in the top ten. Sequenced input: peripheral blood. Source of these receptors: a man aged 55-75 years who had recovered from COVID-19.

CDR3 sequence (DNA): TGTGCCAGCAGTGAAATAGGGGGGGCCCAGCCCCAGCATTTT. Its translation is CASSEIGGAQPQHF. This chain joins TRBV2 and TRBJ1-5; D possibly corresponds to TRBD1 (6 bases). CDR1 SNHLY and CDR2 FYNNEI come from the germline V gene. This CDR3 is 14 amino acids long. V was shortened by 2 bases and J by 7 bases, with 12 bases between the two germline ends.

V gene TRBV7-3 combines with J gene TRBJ2-3; possibly TRBD2 for D (7 bases). Per the germline V gene, CDR1 is SGHTA and CDR2 is FQGTGA. This CDR3 is 14 amino acids long. Between the trimmed V and J ends, which lost 2 bases and 4 bases, there was a span of 10 bases. The CDR3 DNA reads TGTGCCAGCAGCTTATGGGGGGGCGCAGATACGCAGTATTTT. It specifies CASSLWGGADTQYF. Full variable domain (outside the CDR3, taken from reference TRBV7-3 and TRBJ2-3): GAGVSQTPSNKVTEKGKYVELRCDPISGHTALYWYRQSLGQGPEFLIYFQGTGAADDSGLPNDRFFAVRPEGSVSTLKIQRTERGDSAVYLCASSLWGGADTQYFGPGTRLTVL.

J is TRBJ1-4 and V is TRBV11-2; D is perhaps TRBD1 (6 bases). Germline CDR1 and CDR2: SGHAT and FQNNGV. V dropped 5 bases and J dropped 0 bases, with 13 bases sitting between them. The CDR3 length is 16 residues. CDR3 loop: CASSNQGIATNEKLFF. The CDR3, as DNA: TGTGCCAGCAGCAACCAGGGGATTGCAACTAATGAAAAACTGTTTTTT.

The chain is built from TRBV6-2 or TRBV6-3 and TRBJ2-7; D possibly corresponds to TRBD2 (5 bases). In germline, CDR1 is MNHEY, CDR2 SVGEGT. The germline V and J ends were trimmed by 0 bases and 2 bases, with 17 bases remaining between them. CDR3 size: 17 residues. The chain's CDR3 is CASSYSWVYDGAYEQYF. The DNA of the CDR3 is TGTGCCAGCAGTTACTCTTGGGTCTACGACGGGGCCTACGAGCAGTACTTC.

This chain links TRBV5-1 with TRBJ1-1; tentative D call: TRBD1 (6 bases). Trimming cost V 1 base and J 12 bases, with 10 bases left between them. This CDR3 comprises 11 residues. Germline V CDR1 and CDR2: SGHRS, YFSETQ. CDR3 sequence: CASSLLGATFF. CDR3 DNA sequence: TGCGCCAGCAGCTTGCTGGGGGCGACTTTCTTT. Based on the CDR3 plus reference TRBV5-1 and TRBJ1-1, the full variable domain is KAGVTQTPRYLIKTRGQQVTLSCSPISGHRSVSWYQQTPGQGLQFLFEYFSETQRNKGNFPGRFSGRQFSNSRSEMNVSTLELGDSALYLCASSLLGATFFGQGTRLTVV.

The rearrangement joins TRBV27 to TRBJ2-7; TRBD2 aligns across 7 bases. The V gene's germline CDR1 is MNHEY and CDR2 SMNVEV (reference sequence). Trimming cost V 5 bases and J 2 bases; bases outside gene matches: 9. This CDR3 comprises 15 residues. The CDR3 DNA reads as TGTGCCAGCAGTCCTTCAGCGGGGCTTGCCTACGAGCAGTACTTC. Amino acid sequence: CASSPSAGLAYEQYF.

This rearrangement joins TRBV5-1 to TRBJ2-7; no clear D. Trimming removed 0 bases from V and 3 bases from J, with 10 bases in between. The CDR3 runs to 14 residues. From germline, CDR1 is SGHRS and CDR2 YFSETQ. The CDR3 DNA sequence: TGCGCCAGCAGCTTGGGATGGCAGAACTACGAGCAGTACTTC. Its protein product is CASSLGWQNYEQYF.

The V call is TRBV18, the J call TRBJ1-1; 8 bases line up with TRBD1. Germline values: CDR1 KGHSH, CDR2 LQKENI. Germline trimming cut 4 bases from V and 5 bases from J; bases unmatched to any gene: 3. This CDR3 has 13 residues. The CDR3 bases are TGTGCCAGCTCACAGGACAGGGAAACTGAAGCTTTCTTT. This encodes CASSQDRETEAFF.

The chain has TRBV19 and TRBJ1-1; TRBD1 aligns across 8 bases. Looked up from germline, CDR1 is LNHDA and CDR2 is SQIVND (reference sequence). V lost 7 bases to trimming and J lost 7 bases; unmatched junction nucleotides: 14. This CDR3 is built from 15 residues. DNA for the CDR3: TGTGCCAGTAATCCCGGGACAGGCCCTTGGGGTGAAGCTTTCTTT. Translated, it gives CASNPGTGPWGEAFF.

The chain recombines TRBV29-1 with TRBJ2-6; possible D gene TRBD2, 6 bases. The V and J ends lost 6 bases and 0 bases respectively, with 15 bases between them. The CDR3 sequence is 16 residues long. Germline values: CDR1 SQVTM, CDR2 ANQGSEA. CDR3 bases: TGCAGCGTCTTGGGGACTGAGAGCTCTGGGGCCAACGTCCTGACTTTC. It specifies CSVLGTESSGANVLTF.

V is TRBV27 and J is TRBJ2-7, with D maybe TRBD1 (8 bases). The ends were cut back, 6 bases at V and 6 bases at J, with 24 bases in the middle. The germline CDR1 and CDR2 sequences are MNHEY and SMNVEV (reference sequence). CDR3 length equals 16 residues. CDR3 in DNA: TGTGCCAGCAGGCGACTCAGGACAGGGAGGGTTGGCGAGCAGTACTTC. Protein sequence: CASRRLRTGRVGEQYF.

The genes are TRBV3-1 (or the pseudogene TRBV3-2) and TRBJ1-1; no definite D call. Germline CDR1 is LGHDT and CDR2 is YNNKEL (reference sequence). The CDR3 length is 11 residues. Trimming shortened V by 0 bases and J by 8 bases, and 4 bases separated the two germline ends. The chain's CDR3 is CASSQEREAFF. The CDR3 DNA sequence: TGTGCCAGCAGCCAAGAGAGGGAAGCTTTCTTT.

V usage is TRBV7-2 and J usage is TRBJ2-3, with D unresolved. Between the trimmed V and J ends, which lost 2 bases and 5 bases, there was a span of 8 bases. This CDR3 has 13 amino acids. In germline, CDR1 is SGHTA, CDR2 FQGNSA. The CDR3 loop reads CASSLLRQDTQYF. The CDR3 DNA follows: TGTGCCAGCAGCTTATTGCGTCAAGATACGCAGTATTTT.

This rearrangement joins TRBV9 to TRBJ1-3; the match to TRBD1 covers 7 bases. Trimming cost V 4 bases and J 0 bases; bases outside gene matches: 4. The CDR3 extends over 15 amino acids. Looked up from germline, CDR1 is SGDLS and CDR2 is YYNGEE. CDR3 protein: CASSPRDSSGNTIYF. CDR3 DNA: TGTGCCAGCAGCCCCCGGGACAGCTCTGGAAACACCATATATTTT.

This rearrangement joins TRBV2 to TRBJ1-1, with TRBD1 identical over 7 bases. The CDR3 has 14 residues. V was clipped by 6 bases and J by 1 base; unmatched bases: 5. CDR1 and CDR2 from the germline V gene are SNHLY and FYNNEI. The CDR3 sequence is CASRRDSSNTEAFF. DNA for the CDR3: TGTGCCAGCAGGAGGGACAGCTCGAACACTGAAGCTTTCTTT.

The chain uses TRBV7-2 and TRBJ1-1; no clear D gene. Germline values: CDR1 SGHTA, CDR2 FQGNSA. The CDR3 is 16 residues long. Trimming removed 3 bases at V and 4 bases at J, with 18 bases between. CDR3 sequence (DNA): TGTGCCAGCAGCTTTACCCTCATCGGGAGACGCACTGAAGCTTTCTTT. Protein product: CASSFTLIGRRTEAFF.

This CDR3 is CASSLAGFTDTQYF. CDR3 nucleotides: TGCGCCAGCAGCTTGGCCGGGTTCACAGATACGCAGTATTTT. This chain connects TRBV5-1 to TRBJ2-3; no definite D call. Germline-derived CDR1 and CDR2 are SGHRS and YFSETQ. V lost 0 bases and J lost 2, with 7 bases in between. This CDR3 is built from 14 residues.

The chain has TRBV3-1 (or the pseudogene TRBV3-2) and TRBJ2-1, with 9 bases aligning to TRBD1. This CDR3 has 17 amino acids. Losses at the gene ends were 1 base for V and 6 bases for J; bases not matched to a gene: 10. The V gene's germline CDR1 is LGHDT and CDR2 YNNKEL (reference sequence). CDR3 DNA sequence: TGTGCCAGCAGCCAAGCGCCCGGACAGGGGAGTTTCAATGAGCAGTTCTTC. Its translation: CASSQAPGQGSFNEQFF.

V is TRBV4-1 and J is TRBJ2-2, with 10 bases lining up with TRBD1. The V gene's germline CDR1 is MGHRA and CDR2 YSYEKL. The CDR3 sequence is 16 residues long. V was pared by 4 bases and J by 4 bases, with 6 bases of the junction left unmatched. In DNA form, the CDR3 reads TGCGCCAGCAGCCCATGGGACAGGGGAACCACCGGGGAGCTGTTTTTT. Translating it yields CASSPWDRGTTGELFF.

J is TRBJ1-1 and V is TRBV6-2 or TRBV6-3, with D unclear. The CDR3 totals 12 residues. The germline V gene has CDR1 MNHEY and CDR2 SVGEGT. Between the trimmed V and J ends, which lost 0 bases and 8 bases, there was a span of 7 bases. The CDR3 loop is CASSYSTGEAFF. For the CDR3, the DNA is TGTGCCAGCAGTTACTCGACGGGGGAAGCTTTCTTT.

This clone was detected a few times. This chain joins TRBV6-5 and TRBJ1-2; D is possibly TRBD1 (5 bases). CDR3 length: 13 amino acids. V lost 4 bases and J 3 bases, leaving 9 bases between the germline ends. Germline V CDR1 and CDR2: MNHEY, SVGAGI. CDR3 sequence reads: CASSSGGYYGYTF. The DNA for the CDR3 is TGTGCCAGCAGTTCCGGGGGGTACTATGGCTACACCTTC.

This clone has just a few counts. The chain joins TRBV4-3 to TRBJ2-7, with TRBD1 matching 8 bases. V lost 6 bases to trimming and J lost 0 bases; unmatched junction nucleotides: 4. Per the germline V gene, CDR1 is LGHNA and CDR2 is YSLEER. The length of the CDR3 is 14 residues. CDR3 bases: TGCGCCAGCAGTCCCGGGACAGGCTCCTACGAGCAGTACTTC. It specifies CASSPGTGSYEQYF.